The clone carrying this T cell receptor beta chain appeared a single time. The antigen is unknown. Germline V gene sequence: CDR1 PRHDT, CDR2 FYEKMQ (reference sequence). This CDR3 spans 18 amino acids. The ends lost 2 bases at V and 8 bases at J; junction bases unmatched: 16. The data were obtained in a study of cytomegalovirus exposure and HLA in healthy donors. Study-wide results and caveats: In a later analysis, TCR beta V- and J-gene trimming was associated with a missense DCLRE1C variant. Among immune exposure information, only CMV serostatus was available. A later analysis appeared to link common viral pathogens to several of the most significant clusters.

The PCR used 60 Vbeta and 13 Jbeta primers. The assay was immunoSEQ multiplex PCR, and TCRdb's table has in-frame clones only and misses some. This table holds more than 75,000 clones, 70% to 90% found once. This receptor was obtained from a woman between 18 and 29 years old in good health and CMV-seropositive. Sequencing input: PBMCs. This chain links TRBV13 with TRBJ2-2, with TRBD2 matching 8 bases. The DNA for the CDR3 is TGTGCCAGCAGCTTACGGGAGGGCCTCCACCTTACTTGGGGGGAGCTGTTTTTT. Translating gives CASSLREGLHLTWGELFF.